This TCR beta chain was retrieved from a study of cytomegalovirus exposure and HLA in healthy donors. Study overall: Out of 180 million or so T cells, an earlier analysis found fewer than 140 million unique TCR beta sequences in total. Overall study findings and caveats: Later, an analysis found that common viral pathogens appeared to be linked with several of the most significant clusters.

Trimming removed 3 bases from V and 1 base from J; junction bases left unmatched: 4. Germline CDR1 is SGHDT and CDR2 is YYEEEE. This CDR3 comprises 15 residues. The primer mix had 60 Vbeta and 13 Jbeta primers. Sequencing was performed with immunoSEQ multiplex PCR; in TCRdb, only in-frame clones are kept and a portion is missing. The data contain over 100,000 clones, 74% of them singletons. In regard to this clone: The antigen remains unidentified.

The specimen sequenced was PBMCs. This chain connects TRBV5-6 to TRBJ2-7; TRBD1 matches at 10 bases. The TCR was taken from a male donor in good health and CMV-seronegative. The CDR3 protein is CASSSPGQGSYEQYF. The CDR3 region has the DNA TGTGCCAGCAGCTCCCCGGGACAGGGGTCCTACGAGCAGTACTTC. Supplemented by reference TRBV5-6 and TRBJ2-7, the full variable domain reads DAGVTQSPTHLIKTRGQQVTLRCSPKSGHDTVSWYQQALGQGPQFIFQYYEEEERQRGNFPDRFSGHQFPNYSSELNVNALLLGDSALYLCASSSPGQGSYEQYFGPGTRLTVT.